This T cell receptor beta chain comes out of a study of T-cell reconstitution after alpha-beta-depleted transplantation in children. In the case of this clonotype: Its antigen is unknown.

Findings and limits, study-wide: At one year after transplant, newly produced T cells mostly accounted for T-cell counts and diversity. Several hundred rapidly expanded clones from non-depleted graft cells reportedly supplied alpha-beta T cells about two months post-transplant.

Preparation of the TCRbeta library involved a method that used unique molecular identifiers. TCRdb reprocessed the PCR reads via MiXCR and lists one record per CDR3 protein. The table shows about 580,000 distinct CDR3 sequences, with more than 20% occurring only once. The starting material was PBMCs, mostly from graft donor cells, obtained 360 days after TCRalphabeta/CD19-depleted stem cell transplant. The clonotype was recovered from a boy in the first two years of life who had a stem cell transplant for acute myeloid leukemia, so the T cells may come from the graft donor.

The DNA for the CDR3 is TGCAGTGCTGGCGGGACAGGGGATTCACCCCTCCACTTT. Translating it yields CSAGGTGDSPLHF. V is TRBV20-1 and J is TRBJ1-6; TRBD1 matches at 10 bases. CDR1 and CDR2 (germline): DFQATT, SNEGSKA (reference sequence). The CDR3 extends over 13 amino acids. The V and J ends lost 5 bases and 8 bases, in that order; junction bases with no gene match: 3.